Here is one T cell receptor (beta chain) with its context. Antigen: not known. Germline CDR1 is SGHRS and CDR2 is YFSETQ. This CDR3 comprises 11 residues. V was pared by 4 bases and J by 8 bases, with 9 bases between. TCRdb's copy holds only in-frame clones and misses some; the assay was immunoSEQ multiplex PCR. The sample holds about 88,000 clones; 85% are singletons and the top ten take 0.2% to 0.25%. The source of the sample is a study of OX40 agonist ivuxolimab in advanced cancers. The study's findings and limits: Certain nonresponders likewise exhibited a low normalized T-cell clonal expansion.

The TCR was taken from an adult with an advanced solid tumor such as melanoma, head and neck, liver or kidney cancer. The V gene is TRBV5-1, the J gene TRBJ1-2; a possible D gene is TRBD1 (5 bases). This sample comprised CD4+ or CD8+ T cells sorted from blood, obtained in a trial of the OX40 agonist ivuxolimab. CDR3: CASSDSRGYTF. Here the CDR3 DNA reads TGCGCCAGCAGCGACAGTCGCGGCTACACCTTC.